This entry concerns a single TCR beta chain. Antigen unknown. The data stem from a study of yellow fever vaccine responses in identical twins. Study-wide results and caveats: Twins reportedly had a vaccine T cell response that seemed partly convergent, partly personalized.

TCRdb re-called the RT-PCR reads through MiXCR, storing one row per CDR3 protein. The table includes 2,300 or so distinct CDR3 sequences, approximately 87% detected once. With V trimmed by 4 bases and J by 4 bases, 6 bases remained unmatched. The germline CDR1 and CDR2 sequences are LGHNA and YSLEER. This CDR3 spans 16 amino acids. J is TRBJ2-3 and V is TRBV4-3; 12 nucleotides line up with TRBD2. This specimen was T cells from blood (PBMCs), unsorted or a sorted subset (not recorded which), taken before or after yellow fever vaccination (not recorded which). This clonotype originated in a woman younger than 35 who received the yellow fever vaccine. The CDR3 DNA is TGCGCCAGCAGCCCCAGACTAGCGGGAGCCCCAGATACGCAGTATTTT. Translation gives CASSPRLAGAPDTQYF.